This TCR beta chain was sequenced during a study of blood T cells in healthy people across ages. In the study overall: Roughly one uniquely barcoded beta molecule per two T cells was captured. General study findings and limits: Estimates based on one million T cells were treated as lower bounds. TCR beta diversity per million T cells fell roughly linearly with age.

Then a second PCR, running roughly 7 to 11 cycles, was carried out with a sample-barcoded 5' primer and a J-beta primer mix. TCRdb fed the 5' RACE reads into MiXCR, producing one record per CDR3 protein. The sample yields fewer than 2,000,000 distinct CDR3 sequences, roughly a third seen once. This clonotype was counted a few times. Its matching antigen is unknown. Germline CDR1 reads SGDLS; CDR2 reads YYNGEE. V was pared by 0 bases and J by 0 bases, with 6 bases of the junction left unmatched. The CDR3 covers 18 residues. The source material was blood. This sequence originates from a woman between 25 and 40 years old in good health. The J gene is TRBJ2-3, the V gene TRBV9, with 11 bases fitting TRBD2. The CDR3 is CASSVGRSSGGSTDTQYF. The CDR3 DNA reads as TGTGCCAGCAGCGTAGGGCGGTCTAGCGGGGGGAGCACAGATACGCAGTATTTT.